This entry features one T cell receptor beta chain sequence. Its specificity is not known. The authors made TCR cDNA by 5'RACE template switching, adding a universal primer site and UMIs. MiXCR, run by TCRdb on the 5' RACE reads, gives a single entry per CDR3 protein. The sample records approximately 550,000 distinct CDR3 sequences, about 13% being singletons. This entry comes from a study of T cells after yellow fever vaccination. Study as a whole: SMART-Seq v4 Ultra Low Input prepared libraries from low-cell fractions.

Findings and limits, study-wide: The appearance of a small share of clonotypes in both CD4 and CD8 compartments was observed.

CDR1 and CDR2 from the germline V gene are LGHDT and YNNKEL (reference sequence). The CDR3 consists of 12 residues. V was pared by 2 bases and J by 4 bases, with 3 bases between. The sample here was PBMCs, taken on the day of the yellow fever booster vaccination. The genes are TRBV3-1 and TRBJ2-4; D gene uncertain. This receptor was identified in a man in his thirties or forties who received the YFV17D yellow fever vaccine. DNA of the CDR3: TGTGCCAGCAGCCAAAATAAAAACATTCAGTACTTC. It encodes CASSQNKNIQYF.